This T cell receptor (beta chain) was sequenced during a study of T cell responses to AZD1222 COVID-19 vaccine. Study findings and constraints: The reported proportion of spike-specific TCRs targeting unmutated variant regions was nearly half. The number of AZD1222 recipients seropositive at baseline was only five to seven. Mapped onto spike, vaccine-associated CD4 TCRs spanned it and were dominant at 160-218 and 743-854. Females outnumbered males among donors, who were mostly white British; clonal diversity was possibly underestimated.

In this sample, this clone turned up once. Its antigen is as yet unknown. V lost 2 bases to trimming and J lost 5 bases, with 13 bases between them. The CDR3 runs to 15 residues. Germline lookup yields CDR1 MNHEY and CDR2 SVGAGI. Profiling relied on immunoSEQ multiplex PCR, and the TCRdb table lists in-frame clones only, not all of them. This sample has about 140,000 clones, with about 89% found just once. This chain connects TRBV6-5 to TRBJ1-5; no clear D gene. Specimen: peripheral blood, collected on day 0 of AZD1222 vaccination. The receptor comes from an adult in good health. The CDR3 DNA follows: TGTGCCAGCAGTTACACCGCGGGTGAAGATCAGCCCCAGCATTTT. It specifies CASSYTAGEDQPQHF.